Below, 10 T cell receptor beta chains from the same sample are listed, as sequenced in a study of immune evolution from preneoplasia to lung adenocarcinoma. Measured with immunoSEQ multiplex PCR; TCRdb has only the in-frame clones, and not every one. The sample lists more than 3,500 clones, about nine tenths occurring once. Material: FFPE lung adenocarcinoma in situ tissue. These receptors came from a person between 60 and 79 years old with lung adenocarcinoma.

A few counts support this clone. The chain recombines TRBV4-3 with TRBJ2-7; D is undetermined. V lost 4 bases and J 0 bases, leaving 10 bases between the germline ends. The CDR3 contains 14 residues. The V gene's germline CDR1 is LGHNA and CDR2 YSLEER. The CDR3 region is CASSPRQSSYEQYF. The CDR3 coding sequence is TGCGCCAGCAGCCCCCGTCAGAGCTCCTACGAGCAGTACTTC.

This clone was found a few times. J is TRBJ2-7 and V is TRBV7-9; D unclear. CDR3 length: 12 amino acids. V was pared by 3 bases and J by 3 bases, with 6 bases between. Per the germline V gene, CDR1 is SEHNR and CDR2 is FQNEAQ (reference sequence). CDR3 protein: CASSFSLYEQYF. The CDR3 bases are TGTGCCAGCAGCTTCTCCCTCTACGAGCAGTACTTC.

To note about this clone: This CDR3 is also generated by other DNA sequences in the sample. CDR3 in amino acids: CASSLGDGGNYGYTF. In DNA form, the CDR3 reads TGCGCCAGCAGCTTGGGGGACGGGGGCAACTATGGCTACACCTTC. The chain uses TRBV5-1 and TRBJ1-2; D might be TRBD1 (6 bases). V gave up 0 bases and J gave up 2 bases, with 11 bases separating them. From germline, CDR1 is SGHRS and CDR2 YFSETQ. This CDR3 is built from 15 residues.

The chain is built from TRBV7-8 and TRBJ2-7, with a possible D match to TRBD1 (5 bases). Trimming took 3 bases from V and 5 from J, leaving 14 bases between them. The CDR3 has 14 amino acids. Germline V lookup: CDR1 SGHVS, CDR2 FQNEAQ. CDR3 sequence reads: CASSFPGHLDEQYF. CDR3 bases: TGTGCCAGCAGCTTTCCAGGGCATCTCGACGAGCAGTACTTC.

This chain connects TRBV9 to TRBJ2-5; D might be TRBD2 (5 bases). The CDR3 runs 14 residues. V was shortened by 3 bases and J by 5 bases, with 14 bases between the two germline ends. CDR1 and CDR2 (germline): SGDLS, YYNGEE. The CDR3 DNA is TGTGCCAGCAGCGAGGGCGAGGGAGTGGAGACCCAGTACTTC. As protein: CASSEGEGVETQYF.

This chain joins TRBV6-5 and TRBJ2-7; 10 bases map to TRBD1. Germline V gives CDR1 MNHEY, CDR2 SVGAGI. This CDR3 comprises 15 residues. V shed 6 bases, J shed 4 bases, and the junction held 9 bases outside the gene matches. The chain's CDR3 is CASSRPRQGAYEQYF. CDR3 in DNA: TGTGCCAGCAGCAGACCTCGACAGGGGGCTTACGAGCAGTACTTC.

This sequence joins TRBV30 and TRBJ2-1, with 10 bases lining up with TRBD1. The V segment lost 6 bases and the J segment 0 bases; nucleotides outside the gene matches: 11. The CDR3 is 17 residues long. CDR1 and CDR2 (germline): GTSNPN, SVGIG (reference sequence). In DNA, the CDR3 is TGTGCCTGCTCGACAGGGGGCTTATCCTACTCCTACAATGAGCAGTTCTTC. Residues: CACSTGGLSYSYNEQFF.

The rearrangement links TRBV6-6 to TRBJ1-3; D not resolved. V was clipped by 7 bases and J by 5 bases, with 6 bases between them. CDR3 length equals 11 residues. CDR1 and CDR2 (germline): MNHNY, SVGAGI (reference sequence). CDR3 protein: CASMGRNTIYF. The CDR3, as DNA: TGTGCCAGCATGGGGAGAAACACCATATATTTT.

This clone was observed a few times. The CDR3 loop is CAWSLEAGGQYF. CDR3 nucleotides: TGTGCCTGGAGCCTAGAGGCGGGAGGCCAGTACTTC. The chain combines TRBV30 with TRBJ2-5; TRBD2 agrees at 8 bases. Unmatched junction bases numbered 7, after V lost 3 bases and J lost 10 bases. Germline CDR1 reads GTSNPN; CDR2 reads SVGIG (reference sequence). This CDR3 contains 12 residues.

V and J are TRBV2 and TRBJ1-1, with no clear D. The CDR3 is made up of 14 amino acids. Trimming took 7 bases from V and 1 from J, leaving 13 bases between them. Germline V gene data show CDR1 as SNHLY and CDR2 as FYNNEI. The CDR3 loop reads CASTLTDRNTEAFF. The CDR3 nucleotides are TGTGCCAGCACTTTAACAGACCGGAACACTGAAGCTTTCTTT.